One sample yielded the 2 T cell receptor beta chains listed below, sequenced in a study of blood T cell repertoires in COVID-19. TCRdb's table, derived via immunoSEQ multiplex PCR, lists solely in-frame clones and lacks some. The table lists 140,000 or so clones, 80% to 90% of them singletons. Sequences were obtained from peripheral blood. The receptor source for this set is a man between 60 and 75 years old with active or convalescent COVID-19.

V is TRBV7-8 and J is TRBJ2-7; possibly TRBD1 for D (6 bases). This CDR3 is 15 amino acids long. CDR1 and CDR2 from the germline V gene are SGHVS and FQNEAQ. V lost 4 bases to trimming and J lost 2 bases, with 15 bases between them. CDR3 DNA sequence: TGTGCCAGCAGCTCCTCGGGACATGGGACCTACGAGCAGTACGTC. Protein sequence: CASSSSGHGTYEQYV.

This sequence joins TRBV23-1 and TRBJ2-3; TRBD1 agrees at 9 bases. Being an ORF, TRBV23-1 has a function that is uncertain. This CDR3 is 19 amino acids long. The V gene end was trimmed by 2 bases and the J gene end by 2 bases; junction bases not matched to a gene: 14. CDR3 sequence: CASSQHAVPRTGDTDTQYF. Written as DNA, the CDR3 is TGCGCCAGCAGTCAACATGCTGTCCCAAGGACAGGGGACACAGATACGCAGTATTTT.